The rows below give T cell receptor beta chains drawn from one sample of a study of early T cells in non-severe SARS-CoV-2 infection. TCRdb re-called the 5' RACE reads through MiXCR, storing one row per CDR3 protein. In the table there are 100,000 to 150,000 distinct CDR3 sequences, 15% of which are singletons. Input material: whole blood. Receptors were obtained from an adult who was a healthcare worker with PCR-confirmed SARS-CoV-2 infection or an uninfected control (not recorded which). The CDR3 runs from the conserved cysteine through the conserved F or W. The D gene is left open where the match is weak. Rows may omit the clone size; those that give it use once, few, many or a size class.

D	V	J	size	DNA	CDR3
-	TRBV29-1	TRBJ2-5	-	TGCAGCGTTGGAGAGGGGGGTAGCCAAGAGACCCAGTACTTC	CSVGEGGSQETQYF
-	TRBV18	TRBJ2-7	few	TGTGCCAGCTCGTCGGGGACGAAAAATTACGAGCAGTACTTC	CASSSGTKNYEQYF
-	TRBV29-1	TRBJ1-2	-	TGCAGCGTTGAAGATCGAACCTATGGCTACACCTTC	CSVEDRTYGYTF
-	TRBV5-1	TRBJ2-6	few	TGCGCCAGCAGCTCACTTGGTAAATCTGGGGCCAACGTCCTGACTTTC	CASSSLGKSGANVLTF
TRBD1	TRBV2	TRBJ2-6	few	TGTGCCAGCAGTGACCCAGGGGGCTATGGGGCCAACGTCCTGACTTTC	CASSDPGGYGANVLTF
TRBD1	TRBV30	TRBJ2-1	-	TGTGCCTGGAGCACACAGGGGGTCGGTGAGCAGTTCTTC	CAWSTQGVGEQFF
-	TRBV5-1	TRBJ1-2	-	TGCGCCAGCAGCTCTCAGGCTAACTATGGCTACACCTTC	CASSSQANYGYTF
-	TRBV28	TRBJ2-1	many	TGTGCCAGCAGGTTGGACACCTCCTCCTACAATGAGCAGTTTTTC	CASRLDTSSYNEQFF
-	TRBV4-1	TRBJ2-7	many	TGCGCCAGCAGCCCGGGACGGCTCTACGAGCAGTACTTC	CASSPGRLYEQYF
-	TRBV4-1	TRBJ2-2	-	TGCGCCAGCAGCCAAACTAGCCCCACGGGGGAGCTGTTTTTT	CASSQTSPTGELFF
TRBD1	TRBV18	TRBJ1-1	-	TGTGCCAGCTCACCTACCACAGGGGGCATCAATTCAGCTTTCTTT	CASSPTTGGINSAFF
TRBD1	TRBV5-1	TRBJ1-2	-	TGCGCCAGCAGCGTTGGGACAGGGGATGGCTACACCTTC	CASSVGTGDGYTF
TRBD1	TRBV20-1	TRBJ1-2	few	TGCAGTGCGAGGACAGGGGGCGGTGGCTACACCTTC	CSARTGGGGYTF